The rows below give T cell receptor beta chains drawn from one sample of a study of radiation and T cells in renal cell carcinoma. Clones were read by immunoSEQ multiplex PCR, and TCRdb kept only the in-frame ones, dropping some. The repertoire consists of 150,000 to 200,000 clones, with about 88% occurring once and the leading ten covering about 11%. Sequences were derived from blood, sampled from a patient whose treatment included radiotherapy and nephrectomy. All receptors derive from a woman aged 50 to 60 with renal cell carcinoma. CDR3s include the opening cysteine and the closing phenylalanine or tryptophan. D genes are given only for firm matches. Not all rows give a size; the values are once, few, many and, for expanded clones, a class.

DNA,CDR3,J,D,V,size
TGTGCCAGCAGCACGCGGTCAGGAGCGGGAGGGGTTGATACGCAGTATTTT,CASSTRSGAGGVDTQYF,TRBJ2-3,TRBD2,TRBV11-2,.
TGCGCCAGCAGCCACGTCGGGGGGGCCTCCTACAATGAGCAGTTCTTC,CASSHVGGASYNEQFF,TRBJ2-1,TRBD2,TRBV4-1,.
TGTGCCAGCAGCTTAGAACCCGGACAGGGCCCTAATTCACCCCTCCACTTT,CASSLEPGQGPNSPLHF,TRBJ1-6,TRBD1,TRBV11-2,.
TGCAGCGTTGAAGTCATAACCACCGGGGAGCTGTTTTTT,CSVEVITTGELFF,TRBJ2-2,.,TRBV29-1,.
TGTGCCAGCAGCTTAAACGGGGGGAACACCGGGGAGCTGTTTTTT,CASSLNGGNTGELFF,TRBJ2-2,.,TRBV7-2,.
TGTGCCAGGCCCAAGAGAAGGGGGACAGGAAGCTACAATGAGCAGTTCTTC,CARPKRRGTGSYNEQFF,TRBJ2-1,TRBD1,TRBV18,.
TGTGCCAGTAGTATTTTTAACTATGGCTACACCTTC,CASSIFNYGYTF,TRBJ1-2,.,TRBV19,.
TGTGCCAGCAGTTACTTAGGCCGGCCCTACGAGCAGTACTTC,CASSYLGRPYEQYF,TRBJ2-7,.,TRBV6-5,.
TGTGCCAGCAGAGGGGGCGCGGGTGAAAAACTGTTTTTT,CASRGGAGEKLFF,TRBJ1-4,TRBD1,TRBV7-6,once
TGTGCCAGTAGTCCTACAGGAGGGGGGGAGCAGTACTTC,CASSPTGGGEQYF,TRBJ2-7,.,TRBV19,.
TGTGCCAGCAGCTTAGCACAGGACGGTTCGGAGCAGTACTTC,CASSLAQDGSEQYF,TRBJ2-7,.,TRBV7-8,.
TGCAGTGCTACCACGTCAGATACGCAGTATTTT,CSATTSDTQYF,TRBJ2-3,.,TRBV20-1,.
TGCAGCGTTGAGGAGGGAAACACCATATATTTT,CSVEEGNTIYF,TRBJ1-3,.,TRBV29-1,.
TGTGCCAGCAGCTTGGCCGGGAATGAGCAGTTCTTC,CASSLAGNEQFF,TRBJ2-1,.,TRBV5-4,.
TGCGCCAGCAGCCCGGGACAAGCAAATGAAAAACTGTTTTTT,CASSPGQANEKLFF,TRBJ1-4,.,TRBV5-1,.
TGTGCCAGCAGCTTAGCAGGGACTAGAACTAACAATGAGCAGTTCTTC,CASSLAGTRTNNEQFF,TRBJ2-1,TRBD2,TRBV7-8,.
TGTGCCAGCAGCTTAGGGGGACAGGGTTTGGCCGAGCAGTTCTTC,CASSLGGQGLAEQFF,TRBJ2-1,TRBD1,TRBV13,.
TGTGCCAGTAGTCCCGGGACAGGGGGCCTCTATGGCTACACCTTC,CASSPGTGGLYGYTF,TRBJ1-2,TRBD1,TRBV19,few
TGCGCCAGCAGCCAAGATCCACAGAACTATGGCTACACCTTC,CASSQDPQNYGYTF,TRBJ1-2,.,TRBV4-1,.
TGTGCCTGGAGCGCCGGGACCGAGGTAACCGGGGAGCTGTTTTTT,CAWSAGTEVTGELFF,TRBJ2-2,.,TRBV30,.
TGTGCCTGGAGTGTAGCAGGGGAGACCCAGTACTTC,CAWSVAGETQYF,TRBJ2-5,.,TRBV30,once
TGTGCCAGCAGTAACCTACCGGGGGAGACCCAGTACTTC,CASSNLPGETQYF,TRBJ2-5,.,TRBV7-2,.
TGTGCCAGCAGCCCCCCGGGGGCTGCAACTAATGAAAAACTGTTTTTT,CASSPPGAATNEKLFF,TRBJ1-4,.,TRBV11-2,.
TGTGCCAGCACAATACAGGGTTCACGTGGCTACACCTTC,CASTIQGSRGYTF,TRBJ1-2,.,TRBV7-9,.
TGTGCCAGCAGCTTGGGGAGGAACGTGAACACTGAAGCTTTCTTT,CASSLGRNVNTEAFF,TRBJ1-1,.,TRBV7-2,.
TGTGCCAGCAGTTGGGACACGAACACTGAAGCTTTCTTT,CASSWDTNTEAFF,TRBJ1-1,.,TRBV7-6,.
TGTGCCTGGAGTCGGGGGTCCGGCAGGATTGCTGAAGCTTTCTTT,CAWSRGSGRIAEAFF,TRBJ1-1,.,TRBV30,.
TGCGCCAGCAGCTTGAGTGTATCCGGTTATGAAGCTTTCTTT,CASSLSVSGYEAFF,TRBJ1-1,.,TRBV5-1,.
TGTGCCAGCAGTTATGAGAACAAAGCTTTCTTT,CASSYENKAFF,TRBJ1-1,.,TRBV6-5,.
TGTGCCAGCAGCTTAGCCGCAGGGGGCGCGTTGGTGCGTTCACCCCTCCACTTT,CASSLAAGGALVRSPLHF,TRBJ1-6,TRBD1,TRBV7-2,few
TGTGCCAGTAGGGGGAGGACAGGGGGCATGAGTCAGCCCCAGCATTTT,CASRGRTGGMSQPQHF,TRBJ1-5,TRBD1,TRBV19,.
TGTGCCAGCAGCCGAGGGTTCTACGAGCAGTACTTC,CASSRGFYEQYF,TRBJ2-7,.,TRBV25-1,.
TGCGCCAGCAGCTTACACAGGGAGCAAAATTCACCCCTCCACTTT,CASSLHREQNSPLHF,TRBJ1-6,.,TRBV5-1,.
TGCGCCAGCAGCTTGCAGCCTGACTTGAACACCGGGGAGCTGTTTTTT,CASSLQPDLNTGELFF,TRBJ2-2,.,TRBV5-1,.
TGTGCCAGCAGCTTTACAGGCGCCGGGGAGCTGTTTTTT,CASSFTGAGELFF,TRBJ2-2,.,TRBV11-2,.
TGTGCCTGGAGTGTACGGCACGGGGGGAGTCAGCCCCAGCATTTT,CAWSVRHGGSQPQHF,TRBJ1-5,.,TRBV30,once
TGCGCCAGCATCTCGGACCCATCGAGGCAGTACTTC,CASISDPSRQYF,TRBJ2-7,.,TRBV5-1,once
TGTGCCAGCAGCATCAGGGGCTATGGCTACACCTTC,CASSIRGYGYTF,TRBJ1-2,.,TRBV7-2,.
TGTGCCAGCAGCGCACCTCCGGGACAGGCATACTATGGCTACACCTTC,CASSAPPGQAYYGYTF,TRBJ1-2,TRBD1,TRBV7-2,.
TGTGCCAGCAGCTTGTTCGACAGACCCGAGCAGTACTTC,CASSLFDRPEQYF,TRBJ2-7,.,TRBV7-9,.
TGTGCCAGCAGCTTGGGCCCTACAGACGAGCAGTACTTC,CASSLGPTDEQYF,TRBJ2-7,.,TRBV5-6,.